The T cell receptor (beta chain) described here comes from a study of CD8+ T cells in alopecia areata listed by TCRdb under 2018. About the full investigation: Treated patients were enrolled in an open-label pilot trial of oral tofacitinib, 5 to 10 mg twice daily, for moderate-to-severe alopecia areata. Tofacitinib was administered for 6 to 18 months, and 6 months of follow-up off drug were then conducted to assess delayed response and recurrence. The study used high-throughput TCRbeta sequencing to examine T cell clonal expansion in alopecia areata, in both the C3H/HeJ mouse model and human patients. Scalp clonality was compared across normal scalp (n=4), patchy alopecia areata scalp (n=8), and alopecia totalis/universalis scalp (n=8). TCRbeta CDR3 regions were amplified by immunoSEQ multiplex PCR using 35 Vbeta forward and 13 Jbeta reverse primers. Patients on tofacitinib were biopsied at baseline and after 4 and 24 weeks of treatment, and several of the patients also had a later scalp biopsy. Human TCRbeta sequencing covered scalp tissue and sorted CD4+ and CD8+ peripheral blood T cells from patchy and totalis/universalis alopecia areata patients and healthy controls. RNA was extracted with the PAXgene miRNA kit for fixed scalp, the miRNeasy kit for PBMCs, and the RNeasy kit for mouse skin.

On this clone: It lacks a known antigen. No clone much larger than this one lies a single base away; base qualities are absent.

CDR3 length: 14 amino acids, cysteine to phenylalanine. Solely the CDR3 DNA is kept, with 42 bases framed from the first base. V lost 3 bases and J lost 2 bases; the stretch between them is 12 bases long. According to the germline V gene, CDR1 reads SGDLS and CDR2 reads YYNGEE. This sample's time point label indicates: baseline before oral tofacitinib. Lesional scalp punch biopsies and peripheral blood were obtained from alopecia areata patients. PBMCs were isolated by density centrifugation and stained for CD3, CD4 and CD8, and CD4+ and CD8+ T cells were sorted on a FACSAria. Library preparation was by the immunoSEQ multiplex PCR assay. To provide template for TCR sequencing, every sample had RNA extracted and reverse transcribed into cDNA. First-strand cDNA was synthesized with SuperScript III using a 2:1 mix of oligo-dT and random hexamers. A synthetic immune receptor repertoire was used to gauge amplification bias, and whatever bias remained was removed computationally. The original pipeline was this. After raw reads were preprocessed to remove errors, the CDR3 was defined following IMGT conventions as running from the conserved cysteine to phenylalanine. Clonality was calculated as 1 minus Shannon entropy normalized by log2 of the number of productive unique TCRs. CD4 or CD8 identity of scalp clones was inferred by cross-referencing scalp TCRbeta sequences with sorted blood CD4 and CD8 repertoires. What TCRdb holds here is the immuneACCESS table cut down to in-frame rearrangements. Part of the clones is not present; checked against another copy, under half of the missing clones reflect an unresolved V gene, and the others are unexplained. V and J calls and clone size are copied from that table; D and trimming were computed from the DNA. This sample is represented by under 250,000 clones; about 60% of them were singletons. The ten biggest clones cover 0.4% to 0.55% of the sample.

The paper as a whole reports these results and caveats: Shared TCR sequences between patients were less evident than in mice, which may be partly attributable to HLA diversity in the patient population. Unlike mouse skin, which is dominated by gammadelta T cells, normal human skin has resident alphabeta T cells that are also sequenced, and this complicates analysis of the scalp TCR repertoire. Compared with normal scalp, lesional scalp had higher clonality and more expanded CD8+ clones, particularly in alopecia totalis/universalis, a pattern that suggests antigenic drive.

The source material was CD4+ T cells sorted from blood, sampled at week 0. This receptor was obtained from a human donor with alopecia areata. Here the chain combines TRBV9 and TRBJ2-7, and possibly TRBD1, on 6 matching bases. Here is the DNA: TGTGCCAGCAGCGCAGGGACACCCCCCTACGAGCAGTACTTC. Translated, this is CASSAGTPPYEQYF.